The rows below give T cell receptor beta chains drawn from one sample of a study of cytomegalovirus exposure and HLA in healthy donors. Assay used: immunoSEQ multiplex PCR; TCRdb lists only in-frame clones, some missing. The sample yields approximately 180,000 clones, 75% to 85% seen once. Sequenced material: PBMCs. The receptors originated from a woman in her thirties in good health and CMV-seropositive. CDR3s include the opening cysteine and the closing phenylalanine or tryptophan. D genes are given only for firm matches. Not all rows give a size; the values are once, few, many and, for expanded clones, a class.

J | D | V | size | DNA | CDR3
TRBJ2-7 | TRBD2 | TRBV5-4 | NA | TGTGCCAGCAGCTCCCCTAGCGGGGGGCGGCCCTACGAGCAGTACTTC | CASSSPSGGRPYEQYF
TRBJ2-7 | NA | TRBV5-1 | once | TGCGCCAGCAGCTTGGCCCCAGGGCAGTACGAGCAGTACTTC | CASSLAPGQYEQYF
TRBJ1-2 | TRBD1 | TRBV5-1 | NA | TGCGCCAGCAGCCCGGGACAGAGGGGATATGGCTACACCTTC | CASSPGQRGYGYTF
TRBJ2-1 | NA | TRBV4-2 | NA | TGTGCCAGCAGCCAAGATATTCCTAGCTTCAATGAGCAGTTCTTC | CASSQDIPSFNEQFF
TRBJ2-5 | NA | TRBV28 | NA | TGTGCCAGCAGTCAACTGGGGGTTGCGGGGTCGGAGACCCAGTACTTC | CASSQLGVAGSETQYF
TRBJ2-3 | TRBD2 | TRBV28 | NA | TGTGCCAGCAGTTCTCGGACTAGCGGGAGCGGGATAGATACGCAGTATTTT | CASSSRTSGSGIDTQYF
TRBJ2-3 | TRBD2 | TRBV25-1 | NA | TGTGCCAGCAGTGGGACTAGCGGGAAACCAGATACGCAGTATTTT | CASSGTSGKPDTQYF
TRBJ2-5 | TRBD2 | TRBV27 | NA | TGTGCCAGCAGTTTCAGGCTAGCGGGAAGGCGCTCCCAAGAGACCCAGTACTTC | CASSFRLAGRRSQETQYF
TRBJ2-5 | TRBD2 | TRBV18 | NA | TGTGCCAGCTCACTAGCGGGACCCCAAGAGACCCAGTACTTC | CASSLAGPQETQYF
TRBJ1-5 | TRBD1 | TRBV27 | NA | TGTGCCAGCAGTCCCGGGACAGGGGGAAATCAGCCCCAGCATTTT | CASSPGTGGNQPQHF
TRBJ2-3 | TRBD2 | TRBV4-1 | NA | TGCGCCAGCAGCCAAGATGGAGCTAGCGGGAGGGCCGGCACAGATACGCAGTATTTT | CASSQDGASGRAGTDTQYF
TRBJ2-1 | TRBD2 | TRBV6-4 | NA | TGTGCCAGCAGTACCGGACTAGCGGGTGCCAATGAGCAGTTCTTC | CASSTGLAGANEQFF
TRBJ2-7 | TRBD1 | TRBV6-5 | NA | TGTGCCAGCAGTTATCAACAGGGGGACGAGCAGTACTTC | CASSYQQGDEQYF
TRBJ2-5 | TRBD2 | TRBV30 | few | TGTGCCTGGAGAGATAGGGTCCAGCGGGATCAGATGGAGACCCAGTACTTC | CAWRDRVQRDQMETQYF
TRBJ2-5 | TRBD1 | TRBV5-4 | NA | TGTGCCAGCAGCCAGACAGGGGAGGAGACCCAGTACTTC | CASSQTGEETQYF
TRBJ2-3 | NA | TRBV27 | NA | TGTGCCAGCAGTTTATCGGCCAACACAGATACGCAGTATTTT | CASSLSANTDTQYF
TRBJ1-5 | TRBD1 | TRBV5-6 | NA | TGTGCCAGCAGCGCCGACAGGGACAATCAGCCCCAGCATTTT | CASSADRDNQPQHF
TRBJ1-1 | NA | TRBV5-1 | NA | TGCGCCAGCAGCTTGTTGGCAGGCGATATGAACACTGAAGCTTTCTTT | CASSLLAGDMNTEAFF
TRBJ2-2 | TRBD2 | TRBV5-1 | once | TGCGCCAGCAGCTGGCATTCTAGCGGGAACACCGGGGAGCTGTTTTTT | CASSWHSSGNTGELFF
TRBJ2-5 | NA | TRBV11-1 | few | TGTGCCAGCAGCCACCCTGGCAGTACCCAAGAGACCCAGTACTTC | CASSHPGSTQETQYF
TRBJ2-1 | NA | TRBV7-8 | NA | TGTGCCAGCAGCCTACAGGGTTTGAATGAGCAGTTCTTC | CASSLQGLNEQFF
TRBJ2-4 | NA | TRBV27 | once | TGTGCCAGCAGCCCCGAAGGGGGGGTAATAGCCAAAAACATTCAGTACTTC | CASSPEGGVIAKNIQYF
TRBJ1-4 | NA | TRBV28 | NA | TGTGCCAGCAGTTCAAACAGGGCCTTCAATGAAAAACTGTTTTTT | CASSSNRAFNEKLFF
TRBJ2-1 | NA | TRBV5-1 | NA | TGCGCCAGCAGCTTGGCCGGGGCGGGAAGCTCCTACAATGAGCAGTTCTTC | CASSLAGAGSSYNEQFF
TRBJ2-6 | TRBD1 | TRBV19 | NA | TGTGCCAGTAGTCTGGACAGGGAGTCTGGGGCCAACGTCCTGACTTTC | CASSLDRESGANVLTF
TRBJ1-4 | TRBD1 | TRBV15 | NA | TGTGCCACCAGCAGAGATCTGACAGGGAGTGAAAAACTGTTTTTT | CATSRDLTGSEKLFF
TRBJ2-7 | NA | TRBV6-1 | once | TGTGCCAGCAGTGAAAAGGGTTGGGGGGAGTACTTC | CASSEKGWGEYF
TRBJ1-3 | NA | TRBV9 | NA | TGTGCCAGCAGCGTAGAAACGGGCTCTGGAAACACCATATATTTT | CASSVETGSGNTIYF
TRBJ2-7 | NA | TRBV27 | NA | TGTGCCAGCAGGGGGCCCGTCGAGCAGTACTTC | CASRGPVEQYF
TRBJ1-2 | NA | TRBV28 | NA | TGTGCCAGCAGTTCGGGTAACAGGGATGGCTACACCTTC | CASSSGNRDGYTF
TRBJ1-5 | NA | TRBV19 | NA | TGTGCCAGTAGATTGCAGGGACAACAGCCCCAGCATTTT | CASRLQGQQPQHF
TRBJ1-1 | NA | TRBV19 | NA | TGTGCCAGTAGTATAGGGGGAGGGCCGAACACTGAAGCTTTCTTT | CASSIGGGPNTEAFF
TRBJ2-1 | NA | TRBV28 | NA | TGTGCCAGCAGTTTTGATACCCCCGGAGTTGATGAGCAGTTCTTC | CASSFDTPGVDEQFF
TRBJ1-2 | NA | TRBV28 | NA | TGTGCCAGCAGTCTGAGATACTATGGCTACACCTTC | CASSLRYYGYTF
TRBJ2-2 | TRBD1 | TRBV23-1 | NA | TGCGCCAGCAGTCACTCGACAGGGCTGTGCACCGGGGAGCTGTTTTTT | CASSHSTGLCTGELFF
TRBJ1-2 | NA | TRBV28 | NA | TGTGCCAGCAGGCCTGGACAGCGAATCTATGGCTACACCTTC | CASRPGQRIYGYTF
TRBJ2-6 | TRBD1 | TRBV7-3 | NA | TGTGCCAGCAGCTTAAGGTCCGGGACAGGGGGCGCATCTGGGGCCAACGTCCTGACTTTC | CASSLRSGTGGASGANVLTF
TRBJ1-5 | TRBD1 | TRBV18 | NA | TGTGCCAGCTCACCACCAACAGGGGGGAGCAATCAGCCCCAGCATTTT | CASSPPTGGSNQPQHF
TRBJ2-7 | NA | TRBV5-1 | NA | TGCGCCAGCAGGCCGGACTTGTATGTAGAGCAGTACTTC | CASRPDLYVEQYF
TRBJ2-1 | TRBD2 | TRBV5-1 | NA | TGCGCCAGCAGCTCAGCGGGAGTGACGTACAATGAGCAGTTCTTC | CASSSAGVTYNEQFF
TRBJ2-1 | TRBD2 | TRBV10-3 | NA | TGTGCCATCAGTGAGTCGGGAGGGGACAATGAGCAGTTCTTC | CAISESGGDNEQFF
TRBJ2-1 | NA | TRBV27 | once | TGTGCCAGCAGACTCATCGACAATGAGCAGTTCTTC | CASRLIDNEQFF